A single sample gave rise to the 19 T cell receptor beta chains below, sequenced in a study of graft-versus-host responses after intestinal transplantation. Their specific antigens are unknown. The table came from immunoSEQ multiplex PCR; TCRdb's copy has only in-frame clones and leaves some out. Of about 130,000 clones in the sample, approximately 90% were seen once. The material sequenced was unstimulated CD4+ T cells sorted from spleen or lymph node cells, taken before intestinal transplant. Receptors originate from a human donor who received an intestinal transplant.

This chain links TRBV2 with TRBJ2-5, with a tentative D call TRBD2 (5 bases). CDR3 length equals 11 residues. The germline CDR1 and CDR2 sequences are SNHLY and FYNNEI. Trimming removed 8 bases at V and 1 base at J, with 5 bases between. The CDR3 here is CASAGQETQYF. The CDR3 nucleotides are TGTGCCAGCGCGGGCCAAGAGACCCAGTACTTC.

CDR3 DNA sequence: TGCGCCAGCAGTCGGGCAGGGAGGTTAGACTTGAACACTGAAGCTTTCTTT. Protein: CASSRAGRLDLNTEAFF. This chain uses TRBV5-1 with TRBJ1-1; D perhaps matches TRBD1 (5 bases). The V end lost 5 bases, the J end lost 0 bases, and 20 bases lay between the germline ends. Germline V gene lookup returns CDR1 SGHRS and CDR2 YFSETQ. This CDR3 spans 17 amino acids.

CDR3 coding DNA: TGCAGCGTTGAAGGACCCTTTAGGGAGGGGGCTAGCACTAACTATGGCTACACCTTC. Protein: CSVEGPFREGASTNYGYTF. The rearrangement links TRBV29-1 to TRBJ1-2; TRBD1 agrees at 7 bases. The CDR3 sequence is 19 residues long. After removal of 1 base from V and 0 bases from J, the junction contained 17 bases not matched to a gene. Per germline, CDR1 SQVTM and CDR2 ANQGSEA.

This sequence joins TRBV6-5 and TRBJ1-1, with a tentative D call TRBD1 (6 bases). This CDR3 contains 12 residues. Germline V CDR1 and CDR2: MNHEY, SVGAGI. V was trimmed by 9 bases and J by 3 bases, leaving 11 bases between them. The CDR3 loop reads CASHSGDTEAFF. In nucleotides, the CDR3 is TGTGCCAGTCACTCAGGGGACACTGAAGCTTTCTTT.

This clone was observed once. The chain joins TRBV5-4 to TRBJ2-1, with D possibly being TRBD1 or TRBD2 (5 bases each). The germline V gene has CDR1 SGHNT and CDR2 YYREEE (reference sequence). This CDR3 is built from 18 residues. With 4 bases removed from V and 9 bases from J, the gap between germline ends came to 29 bases. Written as DNA, the CDR3 is TGTGCCAGCAGCGTTGGACCCGCCGGGGCTGGACGTGTCGGTGAGCAGTTCTTC. This translates into CASSVGPAGAGRVGEQFF.

The V and J genes are TRBV4-1 and TRBJ2-1; 10 bases fit TRBD2. J was trimmed by 7 bases and V by 4 bases; bases with no gene match: 10. The CDR3 extends over 16 amino acids. Germline CDR1 MGHRA, CDR2 YSYEKL. CDR3 sequence (DNA): TGCGCCAGCAGCCCTTTGCAGAAGCGGGGGGGAAATGAGCAGTTCTTC. It codes for CASSPLQKRGGNEQFF.

This chain uses TRBV2 with TRBJ2-7, with D possibly being TRBD2 (6 bases). The V gene lost 6 bases and the J gene lost 12 bases, with 15 bases spanning the gap. The CDR3 consists of 11 residues. From germline, CDR1 is SNHLY and CDR2 FYNNEI. Written as DNA, the CDR3 is TGTGCCAGCAGGCGGGGACCTAGGCCGTACTTC. Its translation is CASRRGPRPYF.

The J gene is TRBJ1-1, the V gene TRBV6-5; D is possibly TRBD1 (5 bases). Looked up from germline, CDR1 is MNHEY and CDR2 is SVGAGI. Between the trimmed V and J ends, which lost 6 bases and 2 bases, there was a span of 13 bases. The CDR3 loop spans 14 amino acids. The CDR3 bases are TGTGCCAGCAGGGGCCGGGACGGTAACACTGAAGCTTTCTTT. Translating it yields CASRGRDGNTEAFF.

This chain links TRBV6-1 with TRBJ2-5; TRBD2 aligns across 9 bases. The CDR3 consists of 15 residues. Trimming took 6 bases from V and 7 from J; bases not matched to a gene: 12. Germline V gene lookup returns CDR1 MNHNS and CDR2 SASEGT. The chain's CDR3 is CASSRSGGRGGTQYF. As DNA, the CDR3 is TGTGCCAGCAGCCGTAGCGGGGGACGTGGGGGGACCCAGTACTTC.

The chain links TRBV5-8 to TRBJ1-1, with D possibly being TRBD1 (5 bases). Germline V lookup: CDR1 SGHTS, CDR2 YDEGEE. The CDR3 has 13 amino acids. The CDR3 loop reads CVPGQVGDTEAFF. DNA of the CDR3: TGTGTACCCGGGCAGGTAGGGGACACTGAAGCTTTCTTT.

The genes are TRBV18 and TRBJ2-7; 10 positions agree with TRBD1. V was pared by 3 bases and J by 4 bases, with 6 bases of the junction left unmatched. Germline V gene lookup returns CDR1 KGHSH and CDR2 LQKENI. CDR3 size: 15 residues. The CDR3 DNA reads as TGTGCCAGCTCACCGGGACAGGGGATTAGGTACGAGCAGTACTTC. Amino acid sequence: CASSPGQGIRYEQYF.

CDR3 amino acids: CASSYYKTDSYEQYF. CDR3 nucleotides: TGTGCCAGCAGTTACTATAAGACAGACTCCTACGAGCAGTACTTC. The V call is TRBV6-6, the J call TRBJ2-7, with D possibly being TRBD1 (5 bases). Trimming took 1 base from V and 0 from J, leaving 10 bases between them. Germline values: CDR1 MNHNY, CDR2 SVGAGI (reference sequence). The CDR3 covers 15 residues.

This sequence joins TRBV7-6 and TRBJ2-3, with D possibly TRBD1 on 6 matching bases. The V gene's germline CDR1 is SGHVS and CDR2 FNYEAQ. The CDR3 is 17 residues long. V was cut by 5 bases and J by 1 base, with 19 bases left in between. CDR3 sequence (DNA): TGTGCCAGCAGCCCGAGGGCCCGGGACACCGGCACAGATACGCAGTATTTT. Translation gives CASSPRARDTGTDTQYF. The variable domain in full, completed from reference TRBV7-6 and TRBJ2-3, reads GAGVSQSPRYKVTKRGQDVALRCDPISGHVSLYWYRQALGQGPEFLTYFNYEAQQDKSGLPNDRFSAERPEGSISTLTIQRTEQRDSAMYRCASSPRARDTGTDTQYFGPGTRLTVL.

The chain has TRBV5-1 and TRBJ2-5; 12 bases line up with TRBD2. CDR3 length equals 16 residues. CDR1 and CDR2 (germline): SGHRS, YFSETQ. Trimming removed 2 bases from V and 0 bases from J; junction bases left unmatched: 2. Here the CDR3 DNA reads TGCGCCAGCAGCTTACTAGCGGGGGGATACCAAGAGACCCAGTACTTC. It specifies CASSLLAGGYQETQYF.

The V call is TRBV19, the J call TRBJ1-2; D possibly corresponds to TRBD1 (6 bases). Germline V lookup: CDR1 LNHDA, CDR2 SQIVND (reference sequence). Trimming stripped 3 bases from V and 4 bases from J, with 18 bases between. The CDR3 loop spans 16 amino acids. The chain's CDR3 is CASSISQGTGGYGYTF. DNA of the CDR3: TGTGCCAGTAGTATTTCACAGGGTACGGGTGGCTATGGCTACACCTTC. Looking up the rest from reference TRBV19 and TRBJ1-2 gives the full variable domain: DGGITQSPKYLFRKEGQNVTLSCEQNLNHDAMYWYRQDPGQGLRLIYYSQIVNDFQKGDIAEGYSVSREKKESFPLTVTSAQKNPTAFYLCASSISQGTGGYGYTFGSGTRLTVV.

This chain connects TRBV30 to TRBJ1-2; TRBD1 aligns across 9 bases. Germline CDR1 and CDR2: GTSNPN and SVGIG (reference sequence). CDR3 size: 14 residues. The V and J ends lost 2 bases and 2 bases, in that order; junction bases with no gene match: 3. The chain's CDR3 is CAWSRGQGNYGYTF. DNA for the CDR3: TGTGCCTGGAGTCGAGGACAGGGGAACTATGGCTACACCTTC.

This chain uses TRBV6-6 with TRBJ1-1; perhaps TRBD1 as D (5 bases). Trimming took 6 bases from V and 12 from J, leaving 17 bases between them. The CDR3 loop spans 12 amino acids. Germline CDR1 MNHNY, CDR2 SVGAGI (reference sequence). In DNA, the CDR3 is TGTGCCAGCAGCCCCGAAAACAGGAAGACTTTCTTT. This codes for CASSPENRKTFF.

For the CDR3, the DNA is TGTGCCAGCAGACAGGGTTGGACAAACACTGAAGCTTTCTTT. Protein: CASRQGWTNTEAFF. The chain links TRBV28 to TRBJ1-1; maybe TRBD1 (6 bases). The CDR3 spans 14 residues. V was cut by 6 bases and J by 2 bases, with 13 bases left in between. Germline V gives CDR1 MDHEN, CDR2 SYDVKM.

The gene calls are TRBV19 and TRBJ2-6; 8 bases are shared with TRBD1. V was pared by 3 bases and J by 2 bases, with 9 bases of the junction left unmatched. Germline assignment: CDR1 LNHDA and CDR2 SQIVND (reference sequence). The CDR3 loop spans 18 amino acids. CDR3 in amino acids: CASSIYGRGQAGANVLTF. The CDR3 DNA sequence: TGTGCCAGTAGTATTTACGGCAGGGGGCAGGCTGGGGCCAACGTCCTGACTTTC.